This T cell receptor (beta chain) was sequenced for a study of T cell repertoires in cytomegalovirus infection. Study context: As its CMV epitopes, the study selected recently identified HLA-C-restricted and well-studied HLA-B-restricted targets. From public TCR beta signatures came an indication of both CMV infection and matching HLA type. Study results and caveats: Dominating the ex vivo response were TCR beta clonotypes that were CMV-specific and HLA-C-restricted.

This clonotype was counted a few times. As yet, its antigen is unknown. J was trimmed by 8 bases and V by 4 bases; bases with no gene match: 6. From germline, CDR1 is SGHTA and CDR2 FQGNSA. This CDR3 is built from 14 residues. MiXCR, run by TCRdb on the reads, gives a single entry per CDR3 protein. The table has a few hundred thousand distinct CDR3 sequences, roughly 25% seen once. The receptor comes from a human donor in good health (CMV status not recorded). Some clones in this sample may be carry-over from other donors' samples. The rearrangement joins TRBV7-2 to TRBJ2-1, with 9 bases matching TRBD2. Source: cultured PBMCs, taken from culture after CMV antigen stimulation. In DNA, the CDR3 is TGTGCCAGCAGCTGGTCTAGCGGGAACGATGAGCAGTTCTTC. It yields the protein CASSWSSGNDEQFF.